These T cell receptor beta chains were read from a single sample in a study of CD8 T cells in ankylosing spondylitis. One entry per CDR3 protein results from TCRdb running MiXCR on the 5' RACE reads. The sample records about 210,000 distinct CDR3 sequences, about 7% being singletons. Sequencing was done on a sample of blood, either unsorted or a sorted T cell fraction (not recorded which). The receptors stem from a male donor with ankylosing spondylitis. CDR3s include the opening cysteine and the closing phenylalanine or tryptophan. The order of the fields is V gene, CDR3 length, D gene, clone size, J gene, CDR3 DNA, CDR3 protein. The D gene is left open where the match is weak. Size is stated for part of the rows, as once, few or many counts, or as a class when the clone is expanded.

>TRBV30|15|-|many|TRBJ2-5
TGTGCCTGGAGTCGGGGGGCGGCTCAGCAAGAGACCCAGTACTTC
CAWSRGAAQQETQYF
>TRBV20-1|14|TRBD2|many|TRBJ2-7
TGCAGTGCTGGGGGGGTCAGCGGGAGCTACGAGCAGTACTTC
CSAGGVSGSYEQYF
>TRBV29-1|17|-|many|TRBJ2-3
TGCAGCGTTGGCGGCTATGTAAGGGTGCCGGCCACAGATACGCAGTATTTT
CSVGGYVRVPATDTQYF
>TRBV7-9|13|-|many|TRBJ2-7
TGTGCCAGCAGCTTCGACATCCTATACGAGCAGTACTTC
CASSFDILYEQYF
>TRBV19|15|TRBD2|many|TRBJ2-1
TGTGCCAGTAGTATGGGGCTAGCGGCCTACAATGAGCAGTTCTTC
CASSMGLAAYNEQFF
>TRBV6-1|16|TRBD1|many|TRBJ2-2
TGTGCCAGCAGAGATCCCGGGACAGACTTCACCGGGGAGCTGTTTTTT
CASRDPGTDFTGELFF
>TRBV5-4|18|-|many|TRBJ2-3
TGTGCCAGCAGCTTGCTCTACGACGGAGGGGGGATCACAGATACGCAGTATTTT
CASSLLYDGGGITDTQYF
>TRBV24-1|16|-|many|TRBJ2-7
TGTGCCACCAGTGACCGCCCAGCGGCAAGAGGGTACGAGCAGTACTTC
CATSDRPAARGYEQYF
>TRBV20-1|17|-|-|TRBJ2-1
TGCAGTGCTAGAGATGTAGGGAAGGGGGGGCCCTACAATGAGCAGTTCTTC
CSARDVGKGGPYNEQFF
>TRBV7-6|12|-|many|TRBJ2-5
TGTGCCAGCAGCTTAGTTAGCGAGACCCAGTACTTC
CASSLVSETQYF
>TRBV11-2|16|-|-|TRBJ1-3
TGTGCCAGCAGCCCCAGGGATAGGAACTCTGGAAACACCATATATTTT
CASSPRDRNSGNTIYF
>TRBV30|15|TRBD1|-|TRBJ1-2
TGTGCCTGGAGTGTACGGGACAGACCTCAGGATGGCTACACCTTC
CAWSVRDRPQDGYTF
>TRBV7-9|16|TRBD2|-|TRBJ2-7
TGTGCCAGCAGCTCACCTAGCGGGAGTGTTTCCTACGAGCAGTACTTC
CASSSPSGSVSYEQYF
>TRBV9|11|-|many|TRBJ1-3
TGCGCCAGCAGTGTCGGAAACACCATATATTTT
CASSVGNTIYF
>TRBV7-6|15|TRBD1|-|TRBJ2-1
TGTGCCAGCAGCACCCGGGACAGCCTGTCCAATGAGCAGTTCTTC
CASSTRDSLSNEQFF
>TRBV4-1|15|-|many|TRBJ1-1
TGCGCCAGCAGCCAACGTGGGTGGGGGAACACTGAAGCTTTCTTT
CASSQRGWGNTEAFF
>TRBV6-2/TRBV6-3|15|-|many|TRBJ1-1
TGTGCCAGCAGGGACCAGAGGGAGTGGGACACTGAAGCTTTCTTT
CASRDQREWDTEAFF
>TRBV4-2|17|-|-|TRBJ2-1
TGTGCCAGCAGCCAAGAGGGGATTTGGAGCTCCTACAATGAGCAGTTCTTC
CASSQEGIWSSYNEQFF
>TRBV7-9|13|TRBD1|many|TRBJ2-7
TGCGCCAGCAGCCCGGGACAGCTCTACGAGCAGTACTTC
CASSPGQLYEQYF
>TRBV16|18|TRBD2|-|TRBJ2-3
TGTGCCAGCAGCCAATCCTTACTAGCGGGAGCGAGGCCAGATACGCAGTATTTT
CASSQSLLAGARPDTQYF
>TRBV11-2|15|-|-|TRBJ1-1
TGTGCCAGCAGCTTGGGGAGGGGAAGAGGCACTGAAGCTTTCTTT
CASSLGRGRGTEAFF
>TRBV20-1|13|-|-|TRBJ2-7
TGCAGTGCTACTGGGCGACGATCCTACGAGCAGTACTTC
CSATGRRSYEQYF
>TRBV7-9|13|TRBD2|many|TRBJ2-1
TGTGCCAGCAGAACTAGCGGGCTCAATGAGCAGTTCTTC
CASRTSGLNEQFF
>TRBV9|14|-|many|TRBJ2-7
TGTGCCAGCAACCGATCCCCGCGGTCCTACGAGCAGTACTTC
CASNRSPRSYEQYF
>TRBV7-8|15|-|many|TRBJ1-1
TGTGCCAGCAGCCCCCGATCCACCTTGAACACTGAAGCTTTCTTT
CASSPRSTLNTEAFF
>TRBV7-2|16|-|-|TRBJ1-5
TGTGCCAGCAGCTTAGCTCCCCCAGATAGCAATCAGCCCCAGCATTTT
CASSLAPPDSNQPQHF
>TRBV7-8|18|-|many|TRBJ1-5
TGTGCCAGCAGCTCCCAGGGGAACTATTACCTGAGCAATCAGCCCCAGCATTTT
CASSSQGNYYLSNQPQHF
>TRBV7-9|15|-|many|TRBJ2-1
TGTGCCAGTAAGCAGCCTCTCCTTGGGGGCAATGAGCAGTTCTTC
CASKQPLLGGNEQFF
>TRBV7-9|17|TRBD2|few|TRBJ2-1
TGTGCCAGCACCCAACTAGCGGGAGGGAGCTCCTACAATGAGCAGTTCTTC
CASTQLAGGSSYNEQFF
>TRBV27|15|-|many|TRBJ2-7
TGTGCCAGCAGTTTATGGGCAGGGCCCTCCTACGAGCAGTACTTC
CASSLWAGPSYEQYF
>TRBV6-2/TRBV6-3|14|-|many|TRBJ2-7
TGTGCCAGCAGTAAGACACGGGGCTCCTACGAGCAGTACTTC
CASSKTRGSYEQYF
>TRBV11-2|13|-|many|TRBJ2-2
TGTGCCAGCAGCTTAGTCCGTTCGGGGGAGCTGTTTTTT
CASSLVRSGELFF
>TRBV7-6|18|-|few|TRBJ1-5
TGTGCCAGCAGCTTAGCAGCGTACAGGGCTTATAGCAATCAGCCCCAGCATTTT
CASSLAAYRAYSNQPQHF
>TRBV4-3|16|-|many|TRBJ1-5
TGCGCCAGCAGCCAAGACGTCGCAGGGGCGCGTCAGCCCCAGCATTTT
CASSQDVAGARQPQHF
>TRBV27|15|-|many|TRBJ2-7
TGTGCCAGCAGCCAAATTCCCTCCTTCGGCTACGAGCAGTACTTC
CASSQIPSFGYEQYF
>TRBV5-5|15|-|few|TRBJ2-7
TGTGCCAGCAGTCTAGACCTATCCAGCTCCTACGAGCAGTACTTC
CASSLDLSSSYEQYF
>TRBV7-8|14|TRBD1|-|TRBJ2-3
TGTGCCAGCAGCTCGGACAGGGGCACAGATACGCAGTATTTT
CASSSDRGTDTQYF
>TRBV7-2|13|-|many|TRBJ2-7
TGTGCCAGCAGCTTAGCGCTAAGGGGCGAGCAGTACTTC
CASSLALRGEQYF
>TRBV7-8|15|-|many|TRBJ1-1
TGTGCCAGCAGCTTAGCGCGTTCCCAAAATACTGAAGCTTTCTTT
CASSLARSQNTEAFF
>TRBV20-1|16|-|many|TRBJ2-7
TGCAGTGCCCTGAGGGGGGGCAGATCATACTCCTACGAGCAGTACTTC
CSALRGGRSYSYEQYF
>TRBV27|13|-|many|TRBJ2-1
TGTGCCAGCAGCTGGGGGGGCGGCAGGGAGCAGTTCTTC
CASSWGGGREQFF
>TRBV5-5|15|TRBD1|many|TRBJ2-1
TGTGCCAGCAGCTCTACAGGGGATTCCTACAATGAGCAGTTCTTC
CASSSTGDSYNEQFF
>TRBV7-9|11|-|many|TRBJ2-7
TGTGCCAGCAGCCAAGGGGGCGAGCAGTACTTC
CASSQGGEQYF
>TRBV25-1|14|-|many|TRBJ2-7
TGTGCCAGCAGTGCGGGGGACATTTCCTACGAGCAGTACTTC
CASSAGDISYEQYF
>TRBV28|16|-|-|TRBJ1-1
TGTGCCAGCAGCACCACCCGGGCCTTTATGAACACTGAAGCTTTCTTT
CASSTTRAFMNTEAFF
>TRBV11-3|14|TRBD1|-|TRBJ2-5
TGTGCCAGCAGCTTTGGGACAGGCCAAGAGACCCAGTACTTC
CASSFGTGQETQYF
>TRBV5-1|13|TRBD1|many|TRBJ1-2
TGCGCCAGCAGCCCTCGGGACAGGGAAGGCTACACCTTC
CASSPRDREGYTF
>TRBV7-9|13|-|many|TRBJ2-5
TGTGCCAGCAAGATAGGACCTCAGGGGACCCAGTACTTC
CASKIGPQGTQYF
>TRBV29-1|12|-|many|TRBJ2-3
TGCAGCGTTCGTCAGGGGCCAGATACGCAGTATTTT
CSVRQGPDTQYF
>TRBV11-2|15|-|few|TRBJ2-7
TGTGCCAGCAGCCTACCGCTACAGGGAGCTAACGAGCAGTACTTC
CASSLPLQGANEQYF
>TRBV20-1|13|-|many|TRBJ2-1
TGCAGTGCTAGACCTATCTCCTACAATGAGCAGTTCTTC
CSARPISYNEQFF
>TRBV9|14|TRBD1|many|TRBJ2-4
TGTGCCAGCAGCAGACAGGGGGTCGAAAACATTCAGTACTTC
CASSRQGVENIQYF